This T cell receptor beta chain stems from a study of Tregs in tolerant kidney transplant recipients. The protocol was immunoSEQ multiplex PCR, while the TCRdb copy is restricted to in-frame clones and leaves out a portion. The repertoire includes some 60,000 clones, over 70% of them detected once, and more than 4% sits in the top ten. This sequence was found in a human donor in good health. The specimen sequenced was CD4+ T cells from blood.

The chain's CDR3 is CALLVGLDTGELFF. The CDR3 bases are TGTGCCTTACTGGTGGGGCTTGACACCGGGGAGCTGTTTTTT. The chain is built from TRBV30 and TRBJ2-2; D may be TRBD1 (5 bases). The ends were cut back, 7 bases at V and 3 bases at J, with 15 bases in the middle. The CDR3 sequence is 14 residues long. The V gene's germline CDR1 is GTSNPN and CDR2 SVGIG (reference sequence).